Detailed here is one TCR beta chain. Antigen: not known. Per germline, CDR1 SQVTM and CDR2 ANQGSEA. The CDR3 contains 12 residues. V lost 7 bases, J lost 1 base, and 10 bases lay in between. The sample is drawn from a study of beta chain features in type 1 diabetes. Reverse transcribing all isolated RNA meant expressed TCRB transcripts were sequenced. Sequencing was performed with immunoSEQ multiplex PCR; in TCRdb, only in-frame clones are kept and a portion is missing. This sample has approximately 470,000 clones, with over 25% found just once. Heparinised blood was drawn once per donor, averaging about 116 mL. It was via CD45RO/CCR7/CD25/CD127/CD95/CD27 that CD4+ naive, central memory, regulatory and stem cell-like memory cells were sorted. Overall study findings and caveats: Within patients, naive, central memory and Treg TCRB repertoires seemed more similar than within healthy donors. Significant though moderate, a shortening of TCRB CDR3s appeared in all four CD4+ subsets of Type 1 diabetes patients.

Material for sequencing was naive CD4+ T cells from blood. This rearrangement joins TRBV29-1 to TRBJ2-5; D is perhaps TRBD1 (6 bases). The clonotype comes from a man aged 18 to 29 in good health. CDR3 loop: CSGYRAQETQYF. The CDR3 DNA is TGCAGCGGTTACAGGGCCCAAGAGACCCAGTACTTC.